This TCR beta chain was sequenced in a study of cytomegalovirus exposure and HLA in healthy donors. The CDR3 is 14 amino acids. After removal of 4 bases from V and 3 bases from J, the junction contained 6 bases not matched to a gene. Germline lookup yields CDR1 SEHNR and CDR2 FQNEAQ (reference sequence). Only in-frame clones appear in the TCRdb table, and some are missing; sequencing was by immunoSEQ multiplex PCR. The table shows 110,000 to 150,000 clones, with around 88% occurring only once. This sequence was found in a young woman in good health and CMV-seropositive. The specimen sequenced was PBMCs. The V gene is TRBV7-9, the J gene TRBJ2-7, with 7 nucleotides matching TRBD1. The CDR3 spells CASSWRQGNYEQYF. CDR3 bases: TGTGCCAGCAGCTGGCGACAGGGTAACTACGAGCAGTACTTC. Variable domain in full (rest from reference TRBV7-9 and TRBJ2-7): DTGVSQNPRHKITKRGQNVTFRCDPISEHNRLYWYRQTLGQGPEFLTYFQNEAQLEKSRLLSDRFSAERPKGSFSTLEIQRTEQGDSAMYLCASSWRQGNYEQYFGPGTRLTVT.